The clone carrying this T cell receptor beta chain was seen repeatedly, ten times or more. From RNA transcripts, TCR beta CDR3 regions were amplified. The primer set for the first-round RT-PCR of the TCR CDR3 was HTBI. TCRdb ran MiXCR on the multiplex PCR reads and lists one entry per CDR3 protein. The data show more than 550,000 distinct CDR3 sequences, with around 15% seen just once and about 16% held by the top ten. These data belong to a study of T cells in Graves' hyperthyroidism and ophthalmopathy. Hyperthyroidism had been newly diagnosed in patients aged 18 to 65, and its duration was under 2 months. V was pared by 2 bases and J by 4 bases, with 5 bases between. Germline V gives CDR1 ENHRY, CDR2 SYGVKD. The CDR3 contains 12 residues.

The V gene is TRBV10-3, the J gene TRBJ1-1, with D hard to call. The receptor's source is a man in his fifties or sixties with Graves' hyperthyroidism. Sequencing input: blood. Here the CDR3 DNA reads TGTGCCATCAGTGAGCCGGGCACTGAAGCTTTCTTT. This sequence encodes CAISEPGTEAFF.